Below, one TCR beta chain is given with its context. This clone was counted a single time. This receptor's antigen is unknown. Base qualities are not at hand, and no much larger clone is one base apart. This sample was taken from a study of blood T cell repertoires in COVID-19 (dated by TCRdb to about 2020). Some background on the complete study: Samples covering the acute and convalescent phases of COVID-19 were provided by collaborators in the United States, Italy and Spain. The material from the prospective study consisted of cDNA or gDNA derived from T cells, B-cell-depleted T cells, or PBMCs. Subjects who had been exposed to COVID-19, were actively infected with it, or had recovered from it provided the deeply sampled blood TCRbeta repertoires that made up the dataset. A freely available public database, intended as a resource for researchers studying the immune response to SARS-CoV-2, is where the repertoires were released. Samples came from the ongoing ImmuneRACE study (first 160 participants) plus 1,254 subjects from 6 global collaborators. Nearly every sample came with metadata listing a de-identified subject ID, COVID-19 status, age in years and sex. HLA class I and class II types, where available, came from metadata supplied by the sample provider rather than from assay-based typing. The research as a whole found: The amount of clinical and demographic metadata varied by source and participant and was provided uncurated.

In the prospective study, participants were about 18 to 95 years old, resided in about 25 geographic areas of the United States, and were enrolled through a virtual design. Cohort assignment in the prospective study relied on participant-reported clinical history from a screening survey and a study questionnaire. Recovered participants in ImmuneRACE Cohort 3 were defined as having two consecutive negative NP/OP PCR tests, clearance from a healthcare professional, or resolution of symptoms. Each participant in the prospective study had whole blood, serum and a nasopharyngeal or oropharyngeal swab collected by mobile phlebotomists. Additional blood draws and questionnaires over an approximately 2-month period could optionally be provided by prospective study participants. Blood samples from the prospective study were shipped frozen or at room temperature prior to DNA extraction. TCRbeta CDR3 regions were amplified from genomic DNA using the immunoSEQ Assay, a bias-controlled multiplex PCR. On the authors' methods: Within the assay, amplification of reference gene primers was used to estimate how many nucleated cells each sample contained. To quantify the absolute abundance of each unique TCRbeta CDR3 rearrangement, sequence reads were collapsed and filtered. For each sample, productive Simpson clonality was calculated as the square root of Simpson's diversity index across productive rearrangements. TCRdb obtained this table from immuneACCESS and retained in-frame rearrangements with V and J assigned. These tables miss some clones; where compared with another copy, unresolved V genes account for less than half of the shortfall, and the remainder is unexplained. The D gene and trimming were derived from the DNA, and the V and J assignments and clone size from that table. Recorded for this sample are about 160,000 clones; approximately 86% of them occurred a single time. Of the sample, 18% is held by the ten largest clones.

The CDR3 covers 15 residues, taking in both the cysteine and the phenylalanine. CDR3 DNA is the only sequence kept; it has 45 bases, read in frame from the first base. The germline V gene yields SGHTA for CDR1 and FQGTGA for CDR2. The junction shows trimming of 5 bases on V and 9 bases on J, plus 20 bases between the germline ends. The TCR was taken from a man aged 55 to 70 who had recovered from COVID-19. The sample comprised PBMCs or T cells enriched from blood (not recorded which). In this chain, TRBV7-3 is recombined with TRBJ2-1, with TRBD2 tentatively as D gene (7 bases match). The DNA sequence is as follows: TGTGCCAGCAGCCTAGGGGCGGGGGCCAACCTTGAGCAGTTCTTC. It translates to CASSLGAGANLEQFF.